One and the same sample provided the 28 T cell receptor beta chains below, sequenced in a study of technical replicates of blood from a few donors. Here immunoSEQ multiplex PCR was the method, and the copy in TCRdb shows in-frame clones only, minus some. The sample has about 88,000 clones; about 94% are singletons. The sequenced sample consisted of T cells isolated from PBMCs. The receptors come from a human donor in good health.

CDR3 amino acids: CASSVRASTEAFF. For the CDR3, the DNA is TGTGCCAGCAGTGTTCGAGCGTCCACTGAAGCTTTCTTT. This rearrangement joins TRBV6-4 to TRBJ1-1; no clear D gene. The V end lost 4 bases, the J end lost 4 bases, and 10 bases lay between the germline ends. The germline V gene encodes CDR1 MRHNA and CDR2 SNTAGT. CDR3 size: 13 residues.

V gene TRBV15 combines with J gene TRBJ2-7, with 7 nucleotides matching TRBD1. Germline assignment: CDR1 LNHNV and CDR2 YYDKDF (reference sequence). With V trimmed by 0 bases and J by 3 bases, 8 bases remained unmatched. The CDR3 loop spans 16 amino acids. CDR3 DNA sequence: TGTGCCACCAGCAGAGATTCGGGGACAGCTCTCTACGAGCAGTACTTC. Protein product: CATSRDSGTALYEQYF.

The J gene is TRBJ2-1, the V gene TRBV6-1; D is possibly TRBD1 (5 bases). The CDR3 runs 14 residues. V was shortened by 3 bases and J by 3 bases, with 9 bases between the two germline ends. The germline CDR1 and CDR2 sequences are MNHNS and SASEGT. The CDR3 here is CASSDRAFYNEQFF. In DNA form, the CDR3 reads TGTGCCAGCAGTGACAGGGCATTCTACAATGAGCAGTTCTTC.

The CDR3 is CASRGQGVGFVDTQYF. The CDR3 DNA is TGTGCCAGCAGGGGACAGGGTGTTGGGTTCGTAGATACGCAGTATTTT. V usage is TRBV28 and J usage is TRBJ2-3; 9 positions match TRBD1. The junction had 12 bases not matched to a gene; V was cut back by 6 bases and J by 5 bases. The CDR3 spans 16 residues. CDR1 and CDR2 from the germline V gene are MDHEN and SYDVKM.

The rearrangement uses TRBV2 and TRBJ2-7, with 7 bases aligning to TRBD2. CDR1 and CDR2 (germline): SNHLY, FYNNEI. This CDR3 region has 14 residues. V shed 3 bases, J shed 2 bases, and the junction held 4 bases outside the gene matches. The CDR3 bases are TGTGCCAGCAGTGAGGGGGGGAGTCCCTACGAGCAGTACTTC. This translates into CASSEGGSPYEQYF.

This chain links TRBV7-2 with TRBJ1-3; D remains ambiguous. This CDR3 has 13 residues. Germline V gene lookup returns CDR1 SGHTA and CDR2 FQGNSA. Trimming left V 2 bases short and J 4 bases short, with 6 bases between. Written as DNA, the CDR3 is TGTGCCAGCAGCTTATATCTGGGAAACACCATATATTTT. It codes for CASSLYLGNTIYF.

V gene TRBV6-5 combines with J gene TRBJ2-5; no clear D. Trimming cost V 6 bases and J 0 bases, with 5 bases left between them. The germline CDR1 and CDR2 sequences are MNHEY and SVGAGI. This CDR3 spans 12 amino acids. In DNA, the CDR3 is TGTGCCAGCAGGTCGTACCAAGAGACCCAGTACTTC. Protein sequence: CASRSYQETQYF.

V is TRBV7-9 and J is TRBJ2-3, with 8 bases matching TRBD2. The CDR3 spans 15 residues. J was trimmed by 2 bases and V by 8 bases; bases with no gene match: 9. The germline CDR1 and CDR2 sequences are SEHNR and FQNEAQ (reference sequence). The CDR3 loop reads CASGGGGSNTDTQYF. CDR3 in DNA: TGTGCCAGCGGTGGCGGGGGGTCAAACACAGATACGCAGTATTTT.

This clone has a handful of counts. The CDR3 is CASSFLWRGDTDTQYF. DNA for the CDR3: TGTGCCAGCAGCTTTTTATGGCGGGGAGACACAGATACGCAGTATTTT. The rearrangement joins TRBV7-9 to TRBJ2-3, with a possible D match to TRBD2 (6 bases). In germline, CDR1 is SEHNR, CDR2 FQNEAQ (reference sequence). V lost 3 bases to trimming and J lost 2 bases, with 15 bases between them. This CDR3 region has 16 residues. The whole variable domain, remainder taken from reference TRBV7-9 and TRBJ2-3, is DTGVSQNPRHKITKRGQNVTFRCDPISEHNRLYWYRQTLGQGPEFLTYFQNEAQLEKSRLLSDRFSAERPKGSFSTLEIQRTEQGDSAMYLCASSFLWRGDTDTQYFGPGTRLTVL.

The chain recombines TRBV5-6 with TRBJ1-2; D remains ambiguous. This CDR3 contains 14 residues. CDR1 is SGHDT and CDR2 is YYEEEE in the germline V gene. V shed 4 bases and J shed 14 bases, with 24 bases lying between them. Here the CDR3 reads CASSDLGESWAGTF. Written as DNA, the CDR3 is TGTGCCAGCAGCGATCTGGGCGAGAGCTGGGCTGGAACCTTC.

The chain joins TRBV7-8 to TRBJ2-2; a possible D gene is TRBD1 (6 bases). Trimming took 0 bases from V and 0 from J, leaving 20 bases between them. CDR3 size: 20 residues. CDR1 is SGHVS, CDR2 FQNEAQ, per germline. The CDR3 protein is CASSLAGAGALTANTGELFF. The CDR3 DNA follows: TGTGCCAGCAGCTTAGCGGGGGCAGGGGCCTTAACTGCGAACACCGGGGAGCTGTTTTTT.

The chain links TRBV5-1 to TRBJ1-2; a weak D match, TRBD1 (6 bases). The CDR3 sequence is 18 residues long. Looked up from germline, CDR1 is SGHRS and CDR2 is YFSETQ. Trimming left V 0 bases short and J 2 bases short, with 20 bases between. CDR3 region: CASSLGGQLRQLNYGYTF. The CDR3 region has the DNA TGCGCCAGCAGCTTGGGGGGACAACTAAGGCAGTTAAACTATGGCTACACCTTC.

The CDR3 DNA sequence: TGTGCCAGTAGTCAGGGGTTCTACAATGAGCAGTTCTTC. Protein product: CASSQGFYNEQFF. The chain carries TRBV19 and TRBJ2-1; perhaps TRBD1 as D (6 bases). CDR3 size: 13 residues. Per germline, CDR1 LNHDA and CDR2 SQIVND (reference sequence). Trimming took 5 bases from V and 3 from J, leaving 8 bases between them.

The V and J genes are TRBV19 and TRBJ1-1; 9 bases match TRBD1. Germline CDR1 and CDR2: LNHDA and SQIVND (reference sequence). The V gene end was trimmed by 3 bases and the J gene end by 7 bases; junction bases not matched to a gene: 0. This CDR3 is built from 12 residues. The CDR3 region is CASSMTGGEAFF. CDR3 sequence (DNA): TGTGCCAGTAGTATGACAGGGGGTGAAGCTTTCTTT.

This clone was counted once. The chain is built from TRBV5-6 and TRBJ2-7; D ambiguous. Germline V gene lookup returns CDR1 SGHDT and CDR2 YYEEEE. The V gene lost 5 bases and the J gene lost 6 bases, with 15 bases spanning the gap. The length of the CDR3 is 13 residues. The CDR3, as DNA: TGTGCCAGCAGTGTCACCCAGGCAAGCGAGCAGTACTTC. As protein: CASSVTQASEQYF.

Comments on this clone: This likely comes from a read error, as the CDR3 has no conserved phenylalanine or tryptophan at its end. No DNA is shown, since the ends of the CDR3 on it are uncertain; the CDR3 is the one TCRdb lists. The chain links TRBV2 to TRBJ2-7; TRBD1, the table's D call, lacks a check against the DNA. The CDR3 length equals 15 residues, ends included. Germline CDR1 SNHLY, CDR2 FYNNEI. This CDR3 reads CASSEARDRGSFFSL.

This clone occurred once. The rearrangement uses TRBV28 and TRBJ1-5; D is uncertain. Trimming removed 1 base at V and 0 bases at J, with 7 bases between. The CDR3 loop spans 15 amino acids. Germline V gives CDR1 MDHEN, CDR2 SYDVKM. CDR3 in amino acids: CASSLYRHSNQPQHF. CDR3 nucleotides: TGTGCCAGCAGTTTATATAGACATAGCAATCAGCCCCAGCATTTT. Full variable domain (rest looked up from reference TRBV28 and TRBJ1-5): DVKVTQSSRYLVKRTGEKVFLECVQDMDHENMFWYRQDPGLGLRLIYFSYDVKMKEKGDIPEGYSVSREKKERFSLILESASTNQTSMYLCASSLYRHSNQPQHFGDGTRLSIL.

The chain employs TRBV5-1 and TRBJ2-1; 7 bases are a match to TRBD1. The germline gives CDR1 SGHRS, CDR2 YFSETQ. CDR3 length: 15 residues. V lost 5 bases and J lost 4; bases outside the gene matches: 9. The CDR3 sequence is CASSMGQTPYNEQFF. For the CDR3, the DNA is TGCGCCAGCAGTATGGGACAGACTCCATACAATGAGCAGTTCTTC.

This chain joins TRBV5-5 and TRBJ2-1, with 13 bases aligning to TRBD2. Germline loops: CDR1 SGHKS, CDR2 YYEKEE (reference sequence). V shed 6 bases, J shed 10 bases, and the junction held 10 bases outside the gene matches. The CDR3 length is 15 residues. The CDR3 DNA follows: TGTGCCAGCACTATGAGACTAGCGGGGGGCGACGAGCAGTTCTTC. It specifies CASTMRLAGGDEQFF.

The J gene is TRBJ1-2, the V gene TRBV21-1; TRBD1 is the table's D call, not checked against the DNA. TRBV21-1 is listed as a pseudogene. The CDR3 loop spans 14 amino acids. The CDR3 DNA reads TGTGCCAGCAGCAACAGCAGGGGGCCCGATGGCTACACCTTC. Translating it yields CASSNSRGPDGYTF.

The chain joins TRBV13 to TRBJ1-1, with TRBD1 matching over 8 bases. Germline V CDR1 and CDR2: PRHDT, FYEKMQ (reference sequence). The CDR3 contains 14 residues. Trimming cost V 5 bases and J 4 bases; bases outside gene matches: 6. CDR3 DNA: TGTGCCAGCAGCACCCCCAGGGGGCCCACTGAAGCTTTCTTT. Its protein is CASSTPRGPTEAFF.

The V and J genes are TRBV2 and TRBJ2-7, with TRBD2 identical over 11 bases. The CDR3 is 16 amino acids. The germline V gene encodes CDR1 SNHLY and CDR2 FYNNEI. V lost 5 bases to trimming and J lost 6 bases; unmatched junction nucleotides: 12. This CDR3 is CASSKGLAGMTSEQYF. In DNA form, the CDR3 reads TGTGCCAGCAGTAAAGGACTAGCGGGCATGACTAGCGAGCAGTACTTC.

This rearrangement joins TRBV28 to TRBJ2-4; 7 nucleotides align to TRBD2. The J segment lost 3 bases and the V segment lost 5 bases, leaving 7 bases of the junction unmatched. Germline values: CDR1 MDHEN, CDR2 SYDVKM. This CDR3 has 15 residues. CDR3 nucleotide sequence: TGTGCCAGCAGTGTCAGCCGGGACTACAAAAACATTCAGTACTTC. It codes for CASSVSRDYKNIQYF.

The chain carries TRBV19 and TRBJ1-1; 8 bases are shared with TRBD1. V trimming: 6 bases; J trimming: 4 bases; junction bases outside the gene matches: 4. CDR3 length equals 13 residues. The V gene's germline CDR1 is LNHDA and CDR2 SQIVND (reference sequence). Written as DNA, the CDR3 is TGTGCCAGTAGGACGGACAGGGTCACTGAAGCTTTCTTT. Amino acid sequence: CASRTDRVTEAFF.

The V and J genes are TRBV2 and TRBJ2-7, with 8 nucleotides matching TRBD1. Per the germline V gene, CDR1 is SNHLY and CDR2 is FYNNEI. This CDR3 region has 14 residues. V gave up 7 bases and J gave up 0 bases; unmatched junction bases: 5. The CDR3 DNA reads as TGTGCCAGCAAGGGACAGGAGCCCTCCTACGAGCAGTACTTC. Its translation is CASKGQEPSYEQYF. The full variable domain, completed using reference TRBV2 and TRBJ2-7, is EPEVTQTPSHQVTQMGQEVILRCVPISNHLYFYWYRQILGQKVEFLVSFYNNEISEKSEIFDDQFSVERPDGSNFTLKIRSTKLEDSAMYFCASKGQEPSYEQYFGPGTRLTVT.

V usage is TRBV6-6 and J usage is TRBJ2-2; TRBD1 agrees at 7 bases. V lost 1 base and J lost 13; bases outside the gene matches: 15. The CDR3 loop spans 16 amino acids. CDR1 is MNHNY, CDR2 SVGAGI, per germline (reference sequence). CDR3 loop: CASSYLQPGGENGLFF. CDR3 DNA sequence: TGTGCCAGCAGTTACTTACAACCAGGGGGTGAAAACGGGCTGTTTTTT.

The rearrangement joins TRBV7-3 to TRBJ2-5, with D perhaps matching TRBD2 (6 bases). Looked up from germline, CDR1 is SGHTA and CDR2 is FQGTGA. This CDR3 has 14 amino acids. The germline V and J ends were trimmed by 3 bases and 7 bases, with 15 bases remaining between them. CDR3 residues: CASSLDGPGGTQYF. CDR3 sequence (DNA): TGTGCCAGCAGCTTGGACGGTCCCGGGGGGACCCAGTACTTC.

The chain couples TRBV6-4 to TRBJ2-5; TRBD2 matches 13 bases. This CDR3 contains 16 residues. CDR1 is MRHNA, CDR2 SNTAGT, per germline. With 5 bases clipped from V and 2 bases from J, the junction kept 5 bases outside the gene matches. The CDR3 here is CASSPGTSGAQETQYF. The DNA for the CDR3 is TGTGCCAGCAGTCCCGGGACTAGCGGGGCTCAAGAGACCCAGTACTTC.